The 19 T cell receptor beta chains in this list originate from one sample, sequenced in a study of blood T cell repertoires in COVID-19. Only in-frame clones appear in the TCRdb table, and some are missing; sequencing was by immunoSEQ multiplex PCR. Of around 110,000 clones listed, under 85% were seen once; the top ten hold roughly 13%. Material: peripheral blood. Receptors were obtained from a woman aged 55-70 years with acute or convalescent COVID-19.

As DNA, the CDR3 is TGCGCCAGCAGTGTGGGGAGTGCCTACAATGAGCAGTTCTTC. As protein: CASSVGSAYNEQFF. V usage is TRBV5-1 and J usage is TRBJ2-1; TRBD2 might be the D (5 bases). Germline CDR1 is SGHRS and CDR2 is YFSETQ. The CDR3 extends over 14 amino acids. The germline V and J ends were trimmed by 5 bases and 2 bases, with 11 bases remaining between them.

The chain is built from TRBV29-1 and TRBJ1-2; possible D gene TRBD1, 6 bases. Trimming removed 4 bases at V and 0 bases at J, with 12 bases between. The germline CDR1 and CDR2 sequences are SQVTM and ANQGSEA. The CDR3 extends over 14 amino acids. The CDR3 sequence: CSVVGHQANYGYTF. The CDR3 nucleotides are TGCAGCGTTGTGGGACACCAGGCTAACTATGGCTACACCTTC.

The CDR3 DNA reads as TGTGCCAGCAGCTTAACTCTCAGGGAACGTGACGGGGAGCTGTTTTTT. It translates to CASSLTLRERDGELFF. The chain employs TRBV7-2 and TRBJ2-2, with D possibly matching TRBD1 (5 bases). Between the trimmed V and J ends, which lost 2 bases and 7 bases, there was a span of 17 bases. The germline gives CDR1 SGHTA, CDR2 FQGNSA. The CDR3 is 16 residues long. The whole variable domain, remainder taken from reference TRBV7-2 and TRBJ2-2, is GAGVSQSPSNKVTEKGKDVELRCDPISGHTALYWYRQSLGQGLEFLIYFQGNSAPDKSGLPSDRFSAERTGGSVSTLTIQRTQQEDSAVYLCASSLTLRERDGELFFGEGSRLTVL.

This sequence joins TRBV4-2 and TRBJ2-1, with TRBD2 matching 10 bases. The J segment lost 0 bases and the V segment lost 3 bases, leaving 5 bases of the junction unmatched. CDR3 length: 17 amino acids. The germline gives CDR1 LGHNA, CDR2 YNFKEQ. The DNA for the CDR3 is TGTGCCAGCAGCCAGGAAGTAGCGGGGGGCTCCTACAATGAGCAGTTCTTC. This codes for CASSQEVAGGSYNEQFF.

This clone has just one count. The rearrangement links TRBV29-1 to TRBJ2-2; TRBD2 is a possible D gene (6 bases). Germline V CDR1 and CDR2: SQVTM, ANQGSEA. The CDR3 sequence is 14 residues long. V was clipped by 7 bases and J by 1 base, with 13 bases between them. The CDR3 bases are TGCAGCGGCCTAACTAGCAGGAACACCGGGGAGCTGTTTTTT. This encodes CSGLTSRNTGELFF.

The chain carries TRBV3-1 (or the pseudogene TRBV3-2) and TRBJ1-3, with TRBD1 as a possible D gene (5 bases). Trimming stripped 5 bases from V and 4 bases from J, with 12 bases between. This CDR3 has 14 residues. From germline, CDR1 is LGHDT and CDR2 YNNKEL (reference sequence). Here the CDR3 DNA reads TGTGCCAGCAGCAGACAGATAGTGGGAAACACCATATATTTT. Its translation: CASSRQIVGNTIYF.

The rearrangement links TRBV5-3 to TRBJ1-2; a possible D gene is TRBD1 (5 bases). TRBV5-3 has ORF status, its function being uncertain. With 0 bases removed from V and 3 bases from J, the gap between germline ends came to 9 bases. The CDR3 sequence is 14 residues long. The DNA of the CDR3 is TGTGCCAGAAGCTTGGACAGGAAGGACTATGGCTACACCTTC. It is translated as CARSLDRKDYGYTF.

The V and J genes are TRBV6-4 and TRBJ2-1; D ambiguous. Trimming stripped 6 bases from V and 0 bases from J, with 6 bases between. Germline lookup yields CDR1 MRHNA and CDR2 SNTAGT. The CDR3 covers 13 residues. This CDR3 is CASSESSYNEQFF. CDR3 nucleotides: TGTGCCAGCAGCGAGAGCTCCTACAATGAGCAGTTCTTC.

The chain is built from TRBV29-1 and TRBJ2-3, with D possibly being TRBD2 (6 bases). CDR1 is SQVTM, CDR2 ANQGSEA, per germline. The CDR3 has 15 residues. Trimming left V 7 bases short and J 5 bases short, with 22 bases between. The CDR3 sequence: CSASLLHRGRDTQYF. The DNA of the CDR3 is TGCAGCGCTTCCCTACTACATCGGGGGAGAGATACGCAGTATTTT.

V is TRBV5-1 and J is TRBJ2-1, with unresolved D. V lost 1 base and J lost 2, with 7 bases in between. CDR1 is SGHRS, CDR2 YFSETQ, per germline. This CDR3 comprises 14 residues. The CDR3 protein is CASSLSPAYNEQFF. For the CDR3, the DNA is TGCGCCAGCAGCTTGTCGCCAGCCTACAATGAGCAGTTCTTC.

This clone was counted a few times. This chain uses TRBV7-3 with TRBJ2-1; D is perhaps TRBD2 (5 bases). Germline V gene lookup returns CDR1 SGHTA and CDR2 FQGTGA. This CDR3 spans 14 amino acids. Deletions cut 2 bases from V and 5 bases from J, with 10 bases between. For the CDR3, the DNA is TGTGCCAGCAGCTTAGACCCGGGGAACAATGAGCAGTTCTTC. As protein: CASSLDPGNNEQFF.

V and J are TRBV10-1 and TRBJ1-4; D remains ambiguous. The CDR3 consists of 14 residues. The V and J ends lost 2 bases and 8 bases respectively, with 12 bases between them. Germline-derived CDR1 and CDR2 are WNHNN and SYGVQD (reference sequence). For the CDR3, the DNA is TGCGCCAGCAGTGAGGGCAGGCCTGGGGAAAAACTGTTTTTT. This encodes CASSEGRPGEKLFF.

V is TRBV15 and J is TRBJ2-7; 10 bases are shared with TRBD1. The CDR3 sequence is 16 residues long. V lost 3 bases and J lost 3; bases outside the gene matches: 8. Germline V gene sequence: CDR1 LNHNV, CDR2 YYDKDF (reference sequence). The CDR3 here is CATSRGDRDRGYEQYF. The CDR3 nucleotides read TGTGCCACCAGCAGGGGGGACCGGGACAGGGGCTACGAGCAGTACTTC.

The chain couples TRBV6-6 to TRBJ1-2, with D hard to call. Germline assignment: CDR1 MNHNY and CDR2 SVGAGI (reference sequence). The ends were cut back, 6 bases at V and 5 bases at J, with 10 bases in the middle. The length of the CDR3 is 12 residues. CDR3 region: CASRLGGYGYTF. The CDR3 DNA sequence: TGTGCCAGCAGACTCGGCGGGTATGGCTACACCTTC.

CDR3 loop: CASKDRGRSTEAFF. In DNA, the CDR3 is TGTGCCAGTAAGGACAGGGGGAGGTCGACTGAAGCTTTCTTT. The gene calls are TRBV19 and TRBJ1-1; 10 bases are a match to TRBD1. Trimming at V came to 7 bases and at J to 5 bases, leaving 7 bases not matched to a gene. The CDR3 spans 14 residues. CDR1 is LNHDA and CDR2 is SQIVND in the germline V gene (reference sequence).

The V and J genes are TRBV5-4 and TRBJ1-2, with D unclear. Trimming pared 4 bases from V and 5 bases from J, leaving 12 bases between. Germline loops: CDR1 SGHNT, CDR2 YYREEE (reference sequence). CDR3 size: 13 residues. The CDR3 loop is CASSPGSGYGYTF. The CDR3 bases are TGTGCCAGCAGCCCAGGTAGTGGGTATGGCTACACCTTC.

V is TRBV5-6 and J is TRBJ1-4, with 8 bases that match TRBD1. CDR3 length: 14 amino acids. The ends lost 3 bases at V and 7 bases at J; junction bases unmatched: 5. Germline V gene lookup returns CDR1 SGHDT and CDR2 YYEEEE. CDR3 protein: CASSSSGGGEKLFF. Written as DNA, the CDR3 is TGTGCCAGCAGCTCCTCAGGGGGCGGTGAAAAACTGTTTTTT. The whole variable domain, filled in from reference TRBV5-6 and TRBJ1-4, reads DAGVTQSPTHLIKTRGQQVTLRCSPKSGHDTVSWYQQALGQGPQFIFQYYEEEERQRGNFPDRFSGHQFPNYSSELNVNALLLGDSALYLCASSSSGGGEKLFFGSGTQLSVL.

This clone occurred a few times. The genes are TRBV19 and TRBJ1-2, with TRBD1 matching 9 bases. The CDR3 sequence is 16 residues long. Germline V lookup: CDR1 LNHDA, CDR2 SQIVND (reference sequence). J gave up 4 bases and V 5 bases, and 11 bases lay outside the gene matches. In DNA form, the CDR3 reads TGTGCCAGTAGTGCTCACTCCCGGGACAGGGCCTATGGCTACACCTTC. As protein: CASSAHSRDRAYGYTF.

The chain has TRBV5-4 and TRBJ2-3; D might be TRBD2 (7 bases). The germline V and J ends were trimmed by 0 bases and 4 bases, with 12 bases remaining between them. Germline loops: CDR1 SGHNT, CDR2 YYREEE (reference sequence). This CDR3 is built from 15 residues. CDR3 sequence: CASSLEQGRADTQYF. The CDR3 nucleotides are TGTGCCAGCAGCTTGGAGCAGGGGAGGGCAGATACGCAGTATTTT.